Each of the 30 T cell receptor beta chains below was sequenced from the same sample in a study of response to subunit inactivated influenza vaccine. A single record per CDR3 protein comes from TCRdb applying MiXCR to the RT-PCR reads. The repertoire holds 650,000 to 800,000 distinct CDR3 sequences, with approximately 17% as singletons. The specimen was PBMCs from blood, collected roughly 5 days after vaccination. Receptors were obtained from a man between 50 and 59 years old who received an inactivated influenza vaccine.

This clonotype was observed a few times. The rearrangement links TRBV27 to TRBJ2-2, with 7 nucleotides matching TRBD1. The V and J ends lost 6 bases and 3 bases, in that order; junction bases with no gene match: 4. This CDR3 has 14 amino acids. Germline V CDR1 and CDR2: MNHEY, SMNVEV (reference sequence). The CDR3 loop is CASRGQTDTGELFF. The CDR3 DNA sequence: TGTGCCAGCAGGGGACAGACGGACACCGGGGAGCTGTTTTTT.

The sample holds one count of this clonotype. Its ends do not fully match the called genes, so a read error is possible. DNA for the CDR3: TGCGCCAGCAGCCCAGGGACCACAGGTACGCAGTATTTT. It is translated as CASSPGTTGTQYF. V usage is TRBV4-3 and J usage is TRBJ2-3; D could derive from TRBD1 or TRBD2 (5 bases each). Germline-derived CDR1 and CDR2 are LGHNA and YSLEER. The CDR3 has 13 residues.

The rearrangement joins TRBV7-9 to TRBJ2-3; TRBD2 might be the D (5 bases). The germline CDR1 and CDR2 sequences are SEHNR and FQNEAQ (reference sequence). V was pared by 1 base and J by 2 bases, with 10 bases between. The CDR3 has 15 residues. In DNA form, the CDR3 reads TGTGCCAGCAGCTTAGTGGGGAGTTACACAGATACGCAGTATTTT. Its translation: CASSLVGSYTDTQYF.

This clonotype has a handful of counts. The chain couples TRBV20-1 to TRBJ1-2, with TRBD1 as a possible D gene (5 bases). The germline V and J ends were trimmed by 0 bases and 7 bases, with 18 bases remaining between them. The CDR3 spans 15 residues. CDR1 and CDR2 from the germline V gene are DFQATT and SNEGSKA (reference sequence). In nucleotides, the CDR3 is TGCAGTGCTAGAGATCACGGCCAGGGAACCGGTGGCTACACCTTC. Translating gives CSARDHGQGTGGYTF.

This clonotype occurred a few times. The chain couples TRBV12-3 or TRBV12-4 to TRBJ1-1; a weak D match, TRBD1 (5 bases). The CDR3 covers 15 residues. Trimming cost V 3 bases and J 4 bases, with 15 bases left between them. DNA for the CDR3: TGTGCCAGCAGTTTTAAAGGGGCCCAACCCACTGAAGCTTTCTTT. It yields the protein CASSFKGAQPTEAFF.

CDR3 nucleotide sequence: TGTGCCAGCACCACTGTAGGCTTTGGCGGCTACACCTTC. Translating gives CASTTVGFGGYTF. The genes are TRBV12-3 or TRBV12-4 and TRBJ1-2; D remains ambiguous. V dropped 7 bases and J dropped 8 bases, with 17 bases sitting between them. CDR3 length: 13 residues.

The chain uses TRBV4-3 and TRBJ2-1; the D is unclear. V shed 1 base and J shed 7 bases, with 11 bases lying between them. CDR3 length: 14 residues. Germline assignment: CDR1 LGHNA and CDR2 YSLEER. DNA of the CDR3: TGCGCCAGCAGCCAAGGGGAAAACGGGAATGAGCAGTTCTTC. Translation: CASSQGENGNEQFF.

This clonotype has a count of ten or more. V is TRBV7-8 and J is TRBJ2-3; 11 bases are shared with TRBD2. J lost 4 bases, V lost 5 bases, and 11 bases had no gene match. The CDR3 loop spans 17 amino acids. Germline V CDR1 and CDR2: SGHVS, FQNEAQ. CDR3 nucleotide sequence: TGTGCCAGCAGCCTAACAACTAGCGGGAGTTTCCCAGATACGCAGTATTTT. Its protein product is CASSLTTSGSFPDTQYF.

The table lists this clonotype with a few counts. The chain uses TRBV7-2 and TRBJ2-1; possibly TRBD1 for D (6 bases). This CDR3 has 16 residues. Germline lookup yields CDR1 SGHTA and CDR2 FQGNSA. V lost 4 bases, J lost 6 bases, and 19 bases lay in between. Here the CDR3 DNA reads TGTGCCAGCAGCTCGCAGGGGCCCTCAGGATCCAATGAGCAGTTCTTC. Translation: CASSSQGPSGSNEQFF.

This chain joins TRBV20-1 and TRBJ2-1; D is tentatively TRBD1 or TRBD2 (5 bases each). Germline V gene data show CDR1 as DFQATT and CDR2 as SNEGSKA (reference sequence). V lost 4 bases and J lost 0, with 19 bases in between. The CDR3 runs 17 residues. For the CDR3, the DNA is TGCAGTGCTACTGGCCGGGGCCAAAGGGGCTCCTACAATGAGCAGTTCTTC. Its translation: CSATGRGQRGSYNEQFF.

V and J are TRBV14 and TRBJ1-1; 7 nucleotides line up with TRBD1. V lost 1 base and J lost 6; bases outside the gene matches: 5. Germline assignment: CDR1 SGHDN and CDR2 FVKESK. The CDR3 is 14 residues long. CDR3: CASSQVGDSPEAFF. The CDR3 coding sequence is TGTGCCAGCAGCCAAGTGGGGGACAGCCCTGAAGCTTTCTTT.

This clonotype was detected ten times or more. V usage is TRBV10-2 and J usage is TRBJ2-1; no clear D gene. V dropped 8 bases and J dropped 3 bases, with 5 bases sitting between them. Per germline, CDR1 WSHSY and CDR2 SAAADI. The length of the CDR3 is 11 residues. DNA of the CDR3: TGCGCCAGCCTGGGCTACAATGAGCAGTTCTTC. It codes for CASLGYNEQFF.

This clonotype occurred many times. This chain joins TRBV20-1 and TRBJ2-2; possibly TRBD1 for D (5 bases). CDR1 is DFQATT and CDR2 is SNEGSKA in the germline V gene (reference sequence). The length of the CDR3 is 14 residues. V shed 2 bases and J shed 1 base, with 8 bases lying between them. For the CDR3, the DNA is TGCAGTGCTAGATCCCAGGGGAACACCGGGGAGCTGTTTTTT. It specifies CSARSQGNTGELFF.

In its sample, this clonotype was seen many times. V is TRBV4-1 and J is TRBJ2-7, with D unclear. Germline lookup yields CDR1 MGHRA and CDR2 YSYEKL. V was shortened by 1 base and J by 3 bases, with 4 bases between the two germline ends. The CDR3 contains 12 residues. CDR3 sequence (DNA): TGCGCCAGCAGCCAAGGTAACTACGAGCAGTACTTC. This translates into CASSQGNYEQYF.

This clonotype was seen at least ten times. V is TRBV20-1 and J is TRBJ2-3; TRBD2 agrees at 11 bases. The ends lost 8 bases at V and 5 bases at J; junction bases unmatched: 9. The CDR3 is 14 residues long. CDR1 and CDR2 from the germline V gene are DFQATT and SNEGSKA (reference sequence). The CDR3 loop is CSTHLAGGLDTQYF. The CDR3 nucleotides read TGCAGTACCCACTTAGCGGGAGGGCTAGATACGCAGTATTTT.

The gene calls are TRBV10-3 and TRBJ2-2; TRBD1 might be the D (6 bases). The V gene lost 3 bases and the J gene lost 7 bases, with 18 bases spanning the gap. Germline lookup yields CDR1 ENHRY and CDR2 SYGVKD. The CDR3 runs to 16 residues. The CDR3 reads CAISDVWLRGHGELFF. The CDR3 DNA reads TGTGCCATCAGTGATGTGTGGCTTAGGGGACACGGGGAGCTGTTTTTT.

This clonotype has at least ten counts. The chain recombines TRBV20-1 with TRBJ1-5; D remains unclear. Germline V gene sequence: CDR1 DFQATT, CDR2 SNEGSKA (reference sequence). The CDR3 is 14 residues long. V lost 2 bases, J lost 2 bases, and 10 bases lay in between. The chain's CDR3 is CSARRTGGNQPQHF. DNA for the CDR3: TGCAGTGCTAGAAGGACCGGCGGCAATCAGCCCCAGCATTTT.

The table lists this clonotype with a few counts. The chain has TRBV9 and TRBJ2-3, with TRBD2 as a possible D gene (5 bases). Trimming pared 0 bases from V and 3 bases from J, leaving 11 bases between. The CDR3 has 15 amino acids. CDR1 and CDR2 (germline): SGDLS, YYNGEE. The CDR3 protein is CASSVAVGRTDTQYF. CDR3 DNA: TGTGCCAGCAGCGTAGCGGTGGGGAGAACAGATACGCAGTATTTT.

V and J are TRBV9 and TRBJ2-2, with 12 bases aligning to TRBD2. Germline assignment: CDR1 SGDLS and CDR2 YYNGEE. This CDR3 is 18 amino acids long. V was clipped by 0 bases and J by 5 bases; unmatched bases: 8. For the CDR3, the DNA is TGTGCCAGCAGCGTAGGTCCTAGCGGGAGGGCCGGGACCGGGGAGCTGTTTTTT. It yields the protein CASSVGPSGRAGTGELFF. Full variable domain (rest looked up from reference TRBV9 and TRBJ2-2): DSGVTQTPKHLITATGQRVTLRCSPRSGDLSVYWYQQSLDQGLQFLIQYYNGEERAKGNILERFSAQQFPDLHSELNLSSLELGDSALYFCASSVGPSGRAGTGELFFGEGSRLTVL.

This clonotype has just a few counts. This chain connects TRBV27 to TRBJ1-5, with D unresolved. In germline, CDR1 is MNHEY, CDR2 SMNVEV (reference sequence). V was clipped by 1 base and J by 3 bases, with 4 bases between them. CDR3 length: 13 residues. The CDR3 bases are TGTGCCAGCAGTTTATACCCCAATCAGCCCCAGCATTTT. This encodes CASSLYPNQPQHF.

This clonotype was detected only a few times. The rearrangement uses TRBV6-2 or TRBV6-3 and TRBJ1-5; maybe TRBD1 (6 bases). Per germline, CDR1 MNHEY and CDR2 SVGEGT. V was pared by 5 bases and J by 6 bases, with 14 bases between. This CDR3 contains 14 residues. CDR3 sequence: CASSVGGEGQPQHF. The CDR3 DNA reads TGTGCCAGCAGTGTAGGGGGGGAAGGTCAGCCCCAGCATTTT.

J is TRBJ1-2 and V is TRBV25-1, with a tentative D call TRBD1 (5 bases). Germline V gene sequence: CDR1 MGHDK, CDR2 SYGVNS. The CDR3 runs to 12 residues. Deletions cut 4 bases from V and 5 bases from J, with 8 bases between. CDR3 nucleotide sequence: TGTGCCAGCAGTGGGGGCACTTATGGCTACACCTTC. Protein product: CASSGGTYGYTF.

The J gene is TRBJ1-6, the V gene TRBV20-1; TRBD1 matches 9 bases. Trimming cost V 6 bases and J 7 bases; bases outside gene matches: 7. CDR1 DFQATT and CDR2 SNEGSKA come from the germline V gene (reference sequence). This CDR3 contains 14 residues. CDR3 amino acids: CSALGGQGNSPLHF. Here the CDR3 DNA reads TGCAGTGCCCTGGGGGGACAGGGCAATTCACCCCTCCACTTT.

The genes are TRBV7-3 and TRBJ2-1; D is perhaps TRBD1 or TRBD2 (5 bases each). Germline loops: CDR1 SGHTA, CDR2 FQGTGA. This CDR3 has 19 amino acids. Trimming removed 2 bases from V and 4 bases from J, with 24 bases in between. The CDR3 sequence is CASSLYPNRDPQRYNEQFF. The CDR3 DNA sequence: TGTGCCAGCAGCTTATATCCCAATCGGGACCCTCAACGATACAATGAGCAGTTCTTC. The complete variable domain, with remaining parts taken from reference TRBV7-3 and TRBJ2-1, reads GAGVSQTPSNKVTEKGKYVELRCDPISGHTALYWYRQSLGQGPEFLIYFQGTGAADDSGLPNDRFFAVRPEGSVSTLKIQRTERGDSAVYLCASSLYPNRDPQRYNEQFFGPGTRLTVL.

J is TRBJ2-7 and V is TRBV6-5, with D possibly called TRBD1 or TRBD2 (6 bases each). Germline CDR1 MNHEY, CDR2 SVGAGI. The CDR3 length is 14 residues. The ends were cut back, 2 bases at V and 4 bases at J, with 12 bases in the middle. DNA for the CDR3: TGTGCCAGCAGTTACGAGGGGGGCTCGTACGAGCAGTACTTC. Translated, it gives CASSYEGGSYEQYF.

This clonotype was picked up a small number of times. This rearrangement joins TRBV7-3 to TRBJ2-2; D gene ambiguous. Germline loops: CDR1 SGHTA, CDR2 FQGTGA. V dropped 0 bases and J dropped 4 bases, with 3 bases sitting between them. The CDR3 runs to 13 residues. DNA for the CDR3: TGTGCCAGCAGCTTAACGACCACCGGGGAGCTGTTTTTT. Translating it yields CASSLTTTGELFF.

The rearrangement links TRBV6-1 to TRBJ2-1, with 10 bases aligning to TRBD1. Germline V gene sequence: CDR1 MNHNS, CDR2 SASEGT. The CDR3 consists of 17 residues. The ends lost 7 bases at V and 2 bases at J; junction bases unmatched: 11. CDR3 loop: CASKTGGGGLAYNEQFF. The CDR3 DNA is TGTGCCAGCAAGACAGGGGGCGGAGGACTAGCCTACAATGAGCAGTTCTTC.

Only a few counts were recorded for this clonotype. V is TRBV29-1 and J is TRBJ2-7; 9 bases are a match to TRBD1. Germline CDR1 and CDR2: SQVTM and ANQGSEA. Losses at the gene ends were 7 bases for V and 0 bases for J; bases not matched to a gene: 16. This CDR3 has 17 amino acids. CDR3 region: CSALMTGGYSSSYEQYF. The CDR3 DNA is TGCAGCGCGCTGATGACAGGGGGTTACTCCAGCTCCTACGAGCAGTACTTC.

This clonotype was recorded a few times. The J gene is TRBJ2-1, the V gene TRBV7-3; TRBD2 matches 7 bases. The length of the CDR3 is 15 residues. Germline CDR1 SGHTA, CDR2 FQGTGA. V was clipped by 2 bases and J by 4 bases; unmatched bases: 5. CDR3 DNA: TGTGCCAGCAGCTTAGGGGGGGAGGGTTACAATGAGCAGTTCTTC. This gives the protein CASSLGGEGYNEQFF.

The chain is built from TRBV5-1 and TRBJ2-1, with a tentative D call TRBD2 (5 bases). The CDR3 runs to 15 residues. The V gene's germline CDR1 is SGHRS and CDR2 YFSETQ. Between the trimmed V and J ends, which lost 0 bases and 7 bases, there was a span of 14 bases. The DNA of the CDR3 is TGCGCCAGCAGCTTGGAGGCTAGTCGGAGGAATGAGCAGTTCTTC. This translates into CASSLEASRRNEQFF.